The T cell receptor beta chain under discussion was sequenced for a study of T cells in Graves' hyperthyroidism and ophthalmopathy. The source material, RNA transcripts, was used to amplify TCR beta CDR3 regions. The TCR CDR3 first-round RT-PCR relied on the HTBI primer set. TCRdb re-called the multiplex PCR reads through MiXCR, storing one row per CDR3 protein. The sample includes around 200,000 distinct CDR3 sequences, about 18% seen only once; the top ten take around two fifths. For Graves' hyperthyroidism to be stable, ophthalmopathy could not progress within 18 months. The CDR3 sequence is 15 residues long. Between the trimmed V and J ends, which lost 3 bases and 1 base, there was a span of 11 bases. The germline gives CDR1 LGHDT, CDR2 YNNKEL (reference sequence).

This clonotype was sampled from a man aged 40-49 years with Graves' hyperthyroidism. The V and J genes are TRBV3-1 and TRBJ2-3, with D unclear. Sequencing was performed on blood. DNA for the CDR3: TGTGCCAGCAGCCAGACCCCCCGGGGCACAGATACGCAGTATTTT. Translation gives CASSQTPRGTDTQYF.